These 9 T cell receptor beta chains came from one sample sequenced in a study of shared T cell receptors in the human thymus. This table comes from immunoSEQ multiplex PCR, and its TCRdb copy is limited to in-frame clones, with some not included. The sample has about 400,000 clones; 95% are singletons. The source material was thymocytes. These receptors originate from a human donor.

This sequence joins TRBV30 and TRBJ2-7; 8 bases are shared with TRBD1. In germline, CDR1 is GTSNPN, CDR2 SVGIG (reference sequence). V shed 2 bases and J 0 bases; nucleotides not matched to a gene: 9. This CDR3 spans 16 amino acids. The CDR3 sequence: CAWSLKTGDHSYEQYF. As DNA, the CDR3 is TGTGCCTGGAGTCTTAAGACAGGGGACCACTCCTACGAGCAGTACTTC. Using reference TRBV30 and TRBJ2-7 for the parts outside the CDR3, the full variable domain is SQTIHQWPATLVQPVGSPLSLECTVEGTSNPNLYWYRQAAGRGLQLLFYSVGIGQISSEVPQNLSASRPQDRQFILSSKKLLLSDSGFYLCAWSLKTGDHSYEQYFGPGTRLTVT.

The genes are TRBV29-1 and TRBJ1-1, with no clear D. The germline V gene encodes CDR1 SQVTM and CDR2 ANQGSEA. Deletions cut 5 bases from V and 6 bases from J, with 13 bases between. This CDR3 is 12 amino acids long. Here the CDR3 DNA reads TGCAGCGTTTCGGACCTAGGGTCTGAAGCTTTCTTT. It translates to CSVSDLGSEAFF.

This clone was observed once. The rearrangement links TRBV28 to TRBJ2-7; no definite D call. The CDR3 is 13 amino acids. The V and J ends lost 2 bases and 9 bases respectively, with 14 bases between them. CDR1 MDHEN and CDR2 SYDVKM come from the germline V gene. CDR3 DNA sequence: TGTGCCAGCAGTTTACGGGTCCCCCTTGGGCAGTACTTC. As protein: CASSLRVPLGQYF.

The CDR3, as DNA: TGTGCCTCGCTGGGGGATTCCTACGAGCAGTACTTC. This encodes CASLGDSYEQYF. This chain connects TRBV27 to TRBJ2-7; perhaps D is TRBD1 or TRBD2 (5 bases each). The V end was cut by 11 bases, the J end by 1 base, with 12 bases between. Germline V gene lookup returns CDR1 MNHEY and CDR2 SMNVEV (reference sequence). The CDR3 sequence is 12 residues long.

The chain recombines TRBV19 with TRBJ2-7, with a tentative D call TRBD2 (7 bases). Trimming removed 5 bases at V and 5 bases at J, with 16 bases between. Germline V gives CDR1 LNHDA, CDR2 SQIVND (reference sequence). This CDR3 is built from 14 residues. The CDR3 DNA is TGTGCCAGTAGTCCGGCAGGGGAGGGGGACGAGCAGTACTTC. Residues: CASSPAGEGDEQYF.

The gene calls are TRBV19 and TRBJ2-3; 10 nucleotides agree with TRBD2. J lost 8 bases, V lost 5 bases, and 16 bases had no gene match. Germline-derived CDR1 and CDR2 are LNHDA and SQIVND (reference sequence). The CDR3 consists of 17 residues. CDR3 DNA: TGTGCCAGTAGTGTGGGACGGATTCTAGCGGGAGATGGTACGCAGTATTTT. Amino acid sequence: CASSVGRILAGDGTQYF.

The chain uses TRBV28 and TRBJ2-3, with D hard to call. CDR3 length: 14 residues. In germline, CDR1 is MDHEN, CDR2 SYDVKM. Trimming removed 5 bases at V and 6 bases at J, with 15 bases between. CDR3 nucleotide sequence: TGTGCCAGCAGTCCCCAAACACCCGGGGATACGCAGTATTTT. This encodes CASSPQTPGDTQYF. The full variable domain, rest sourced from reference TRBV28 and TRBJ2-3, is DVKVTQSSRYLVKRTGEKVFLECVQDMDHENMFWYRQDPGLGLRLIYFSYDVKMKEKGDIPEGYSVSREKKERFSLILESASTNQTSMYLCASSPQTPGDTQYFGPGTRLTVL.

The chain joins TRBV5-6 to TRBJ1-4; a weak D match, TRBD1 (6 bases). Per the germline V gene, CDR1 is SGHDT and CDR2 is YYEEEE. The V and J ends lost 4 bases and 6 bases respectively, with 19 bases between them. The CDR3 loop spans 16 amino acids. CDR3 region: CASSISGTTIYEKLFF. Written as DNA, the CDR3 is TGTGCCAGCAGCATATCCGGGACAACCATTTATGAAAAACTGTTTTTT. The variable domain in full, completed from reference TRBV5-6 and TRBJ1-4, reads DAGVTQSPTHLIKTRGQQVTLRCSPKSGHDTVSWYQQALGQGPQFIFQYYEEEERQRGNFPDRFSGHQFPNYSSELNVNALLLGDSALYLCASSISGTTIYEKLFFGSGTQLSVL.

The CDR3 protein is CASSEEGKTPNYEQYF. CDR3 DNA: TGTGCCAGCAGTGAAGAGGGTAAGACCCCTAACTACGAGCAGTACTTC. The V call is TRBV6-1, the J call TRBJ2-7; D call uncertain. The V and J ends lost 1 base and 3 bases respectively, with 16 bases between them. The CDR3 totals 16 residues. Germline CDR1 MNHNS, CDR2 SASEGT.